These 7 T cell receptor beta chains were all obtained from the same sample, sequenced in a study of blood T cell repertoires in COVID-19. Sequencing was performed with immunoSEQ multiplex PCR; in TCRdb, only in-frame clones are kept and a portion is missing. The sample includes approximately 190,000 clones, approximately 84% seen only once; the top ten take more than 4.5%. Specimen: peripheral blood. Receptors were obtained from an older woman with active or convalescent COVID-19.

The rearrangement uses TRBV24-1 and TRBJ2-1; 9 bases map to TRBD2. Germline V gives CDR1 KGHDR, CDR2 SFDVKD. The CDR3 is made up of 16 amino acids. With 7 bases clipped from V and 2 bases from J, the junction kept 8 bases outside the gene matches. The CDR3 DNA is TGTGCCACCAGCACCTCTAGCGGGACGGCCTACAATGAGCAGTTCTTC. Its translation: CATSTSSGTAYNEQFF.

The chain is built from TRBV3-1 (or the pseudogene TRBV3-2) and TRBJ2-5, with 12 bases identical to TRBD1. Per germline, CDR1 LGHDT and CDR2 YNNKEL (reference sequence). This CDR3 spans 21 amino acids. V shed 3 bases, J shed 0 bases, and the junction held 17 bases outside the gene matches. The CDR3 reads CASSQALGGTGGFLYQETQYF. The CDR3 region has the DNA TGTGCCAGCAGCCAGGCATTAGGGGGGACAGGGGGCTTTCTGTACCAAGAGACCCAGTACTTC.

In DNA, the CDR3 is TGTGCCAGCAGCCCCAGGGGGTTAGCGGGATACAATGAGCAGTTCTTC. It encodes CASSPRGLAGYNEQFF. The V call is TRBV7-6, the J call TRBJ2-1; TRBD2 might be the D (8 bases). This CDR3 is 16 amino acids long. V was clipped by 5 bases and J by 4 bases, with 18 bases between them. Germline CDR1 SGHVS, CDR2 FNYEAQ.

In DNA, the CDR3 is TGTGCCAGCAGCAAACGACTAGCGGGAGATCACTACAATGAGCAGTTCTTC. Its protein is CASSKRLAGDHYNEQFF. The rearrangement joins TRBV7-6 to TRBJ2-1, with TRBD2 matching 12 bases. Looked up from germline, CDR1 is SGHVS and CDR2 is FNYEAQ. The V gene end was trimmed by 5 bases and the J gene end by 3 bases; junction bases not matched to a gene: 8. The CDR3 spans 17 residues.

The table lists this clone with a count of one. The chain recombines TRBV11-3 with TRBJ2-2; 9 nucleotides align to TRBD1. CDR3 size: 15 residues. V lost 4 bases, J lost 7 bases, and 7 bases stayed unmatched. CDR1 is SGHNT, CDR2 YENEEA, per germline. The CDR3 coding sequence is TGTGCCAGCAGCTCCAACAGGGGGCTGCACGGGGAGCTGTTTTTT. This encodes CASSSNRGLHGELFF.

In this sample, this clone turned up many times. Additional DNA sequences in this sample encode the identical CDR3. The chain has TRBV7-3 and TRBJ2-2, with 7 bases identical to TRBD2. The CDR3 length is 17 residues. The germline CDR1 and CDR2 sequences are SGHTA and FQGTGA. Unmatched junction bases numbered 8, after V lost 2 bases and J lost 2 bases. The CDR3 is CASSLGRGGGNTGELFF. The DNA of the CDR3 is TGTGCCAGCAGCTTAGGGAGGGGAGGAGGTAACACCGGGGAGCTGTTTTTT. Drawing the rest from reference TRBV7-3 and TRBJ2-2, the complete variable domain is GAGVSQTPSNKVTEKGKYVELRCDPISGHTALYWYRQSLGQGPEFLIYFQGTGAADDSGLPNDRFFAVRPEGSVSTLKIQRTERGDSAVYLCASSLGRGGGNTGELFFGEGSRLTVL.

The chain joins TRBV9 to TRBJ2-5; 9 nucleotides agree with TRBD2. CDR3 length: 14 residues. V dropped 5 bases and J dropped 7; count of bases not matched to a gene: 9. The germline gives CDR1 SGDLS, CDR2 YYNGEE. The CDR3 DNA reads as TGTGCCAGCAGTCTTAGCGGGAGCGGCGGGACCCAGTACTTC. Amino acids: CASSLSGSGGTQYF.